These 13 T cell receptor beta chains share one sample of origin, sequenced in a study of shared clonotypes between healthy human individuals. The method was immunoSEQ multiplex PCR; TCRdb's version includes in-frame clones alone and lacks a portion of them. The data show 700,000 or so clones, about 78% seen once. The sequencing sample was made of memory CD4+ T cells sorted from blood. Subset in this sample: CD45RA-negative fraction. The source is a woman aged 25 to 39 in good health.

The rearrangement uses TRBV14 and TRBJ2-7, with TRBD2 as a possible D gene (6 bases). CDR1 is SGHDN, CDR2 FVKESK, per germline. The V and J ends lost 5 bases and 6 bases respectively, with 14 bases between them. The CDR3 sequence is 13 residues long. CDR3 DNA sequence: TGTGCCAGCAGCTTGGGACTTGATGGCGAGCAGTACTTC. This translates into CASSLGLDGEQYF. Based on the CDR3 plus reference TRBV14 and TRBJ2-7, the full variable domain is EAGVTQFPSHSVIEKGQTVTLRCDPISGHDNLYWYRRVMGKEIKFLLHFVKESKQDESGMPNNRFLAERTGGTYSTLKVQPAELEDSGVYFCASSLGLDGEQYFGPGTRLTVT.

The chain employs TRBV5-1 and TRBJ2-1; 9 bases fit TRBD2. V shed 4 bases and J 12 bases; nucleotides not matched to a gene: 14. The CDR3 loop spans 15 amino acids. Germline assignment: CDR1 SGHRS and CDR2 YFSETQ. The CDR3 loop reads CASSPDLREGRRQFF. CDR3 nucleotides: TGCGCCAGCAGCCCCGACTTGCGGGAGGGCCGCAGGCAGTTCTTC.

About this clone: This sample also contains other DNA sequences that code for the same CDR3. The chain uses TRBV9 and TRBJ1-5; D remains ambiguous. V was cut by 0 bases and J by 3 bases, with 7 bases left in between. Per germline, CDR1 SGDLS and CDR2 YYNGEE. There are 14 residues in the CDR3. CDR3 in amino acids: CASSVGTVNQPQHF. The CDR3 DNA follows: TGTGCCAGCAGCGTAGGCACCGTCAATCAGCCCCAGCATTTT.

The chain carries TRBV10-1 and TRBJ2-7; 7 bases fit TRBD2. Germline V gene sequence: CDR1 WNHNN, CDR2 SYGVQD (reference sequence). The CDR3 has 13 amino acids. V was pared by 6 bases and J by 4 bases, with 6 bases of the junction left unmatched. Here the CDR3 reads CASSGGSAYEQYF. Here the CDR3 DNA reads TGCGCCAGCAGCGGCGGGAGTGCATACGAGCAGTACTTC.

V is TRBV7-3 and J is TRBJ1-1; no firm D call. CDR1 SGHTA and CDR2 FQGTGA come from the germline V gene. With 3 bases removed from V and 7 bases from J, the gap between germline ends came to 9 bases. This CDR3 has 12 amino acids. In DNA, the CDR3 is TGTGCCAGCAGCTTTACCTTTCATGAAGCTTTCTTT. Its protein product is CASSFTFHEAFF.

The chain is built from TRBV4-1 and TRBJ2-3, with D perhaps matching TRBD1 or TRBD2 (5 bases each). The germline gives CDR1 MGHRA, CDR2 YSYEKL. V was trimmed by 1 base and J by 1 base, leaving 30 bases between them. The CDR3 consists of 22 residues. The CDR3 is CASSQVGTVTGMGWGGTDTQYF. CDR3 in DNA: TGCGCCAGCAGCCAAGTGGGGACCGTCACGGGAATGGGTTGGGGTGGCACAGATACGCAGTATTTT.

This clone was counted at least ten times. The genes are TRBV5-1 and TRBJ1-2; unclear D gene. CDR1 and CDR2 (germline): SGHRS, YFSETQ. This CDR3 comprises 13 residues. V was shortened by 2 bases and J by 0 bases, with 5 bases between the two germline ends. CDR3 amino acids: CASSFDSNYGYTF. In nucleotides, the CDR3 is TGCGCCAGCAGCTTCGATTCTAACTATGGCTACACCTTC.

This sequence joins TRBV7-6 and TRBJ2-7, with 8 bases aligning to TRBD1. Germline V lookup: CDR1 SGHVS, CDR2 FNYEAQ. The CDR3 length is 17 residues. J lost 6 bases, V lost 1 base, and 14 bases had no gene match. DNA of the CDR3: TGTGCCAGCAGCTTAGTAGGACCCGGACAGGGCCAGCCCGAGCAGTACTTC. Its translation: CASSLVGPGQGQPEQYF.

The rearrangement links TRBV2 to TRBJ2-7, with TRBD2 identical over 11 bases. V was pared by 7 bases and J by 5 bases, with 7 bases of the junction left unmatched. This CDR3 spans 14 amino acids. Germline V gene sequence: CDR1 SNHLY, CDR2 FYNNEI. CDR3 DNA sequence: TGTGCCAGCATTGGGACTAGCGGCCTCCACGAGCAGTACTTC. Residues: CASIGTSGLHEQYF.

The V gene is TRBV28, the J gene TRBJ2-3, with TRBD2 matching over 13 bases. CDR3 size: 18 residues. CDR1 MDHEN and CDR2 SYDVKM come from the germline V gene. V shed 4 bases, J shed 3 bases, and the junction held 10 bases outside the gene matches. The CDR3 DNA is TGTGCCAGCAGTTCAGGGACTAGCGGGACTCTTTTGACAGATACGCAGTATTTT. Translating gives CASSSGTSGTLLTDTQYF.

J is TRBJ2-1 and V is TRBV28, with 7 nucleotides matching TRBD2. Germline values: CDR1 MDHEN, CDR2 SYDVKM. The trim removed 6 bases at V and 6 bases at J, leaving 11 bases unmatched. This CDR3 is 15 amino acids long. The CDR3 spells CASSLGGSYTNEQFF. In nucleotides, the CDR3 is TGTGCCAGCAGCCTGGGGGGGAGTTATACCAATGAGCAGTTCTTC.

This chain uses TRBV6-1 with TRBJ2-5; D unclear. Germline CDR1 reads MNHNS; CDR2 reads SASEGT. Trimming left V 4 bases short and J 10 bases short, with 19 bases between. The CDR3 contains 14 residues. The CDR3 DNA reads TGTGCCAGCAGTGTTACGGACGACTGGAATGGCCAGTACTTC. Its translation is CASSVTDDWNGQYF.

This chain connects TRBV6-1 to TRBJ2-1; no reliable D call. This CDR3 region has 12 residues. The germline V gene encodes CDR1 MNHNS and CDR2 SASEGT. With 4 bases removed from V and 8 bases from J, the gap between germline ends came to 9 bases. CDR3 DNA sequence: TGTGCCAGCAGTGGAAATAATGATGAGCAGTTCTTC. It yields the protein CASSGNNDEQFF.